This entry features one T cell receptor (beta chain) sequence. This entry is derived from a study of cytomegalovirus exposure and HLA in healthy donors. Turning to the study itself: From 150 million to 200 million T cells, an earlier analysis saw 100 million to 140 million unique TCR beta sequences.

The PCR made use of 60 Vbeta and 13 Jbeta primers. Profiling relied on immunoSEQ multiplex PCR, and the TCRdb table lists in-frame clones only, not all of them. The sample lists about 120,000 clones; over 75% were seen once. Material: PBMCs. This TCR came from a woman aged 18-29 years in good health and CMV-seronegative.

The CDR3 sequence: CASSNLDRGRGEQFF. The DNA for the CDR3 is TGCGCCAGCAGCAATTTGGACAGGGGAAGGGGTGAGCAGTTCTTC. This chain uses TRBV5-1 with TRBJ2-1; 9 nucleotides match TRBD1. V lost 4 bases and J lost 9; bases outside the gene matches: 11. Germline values: CDR1 SGHRS, CDR2 YFSETQ. The CDR3 runs to 15 residues.